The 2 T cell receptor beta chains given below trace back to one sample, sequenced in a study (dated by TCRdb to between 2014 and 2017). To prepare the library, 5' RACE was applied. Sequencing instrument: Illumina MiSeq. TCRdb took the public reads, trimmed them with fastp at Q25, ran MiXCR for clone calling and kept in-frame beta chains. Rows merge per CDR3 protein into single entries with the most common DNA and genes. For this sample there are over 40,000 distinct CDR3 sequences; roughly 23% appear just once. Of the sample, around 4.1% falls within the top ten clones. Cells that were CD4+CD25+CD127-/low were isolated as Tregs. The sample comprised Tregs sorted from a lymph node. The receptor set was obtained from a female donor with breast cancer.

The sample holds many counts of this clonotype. The CDR3 is CASSLYGAGSTGELFF. CDR3 bases: TGTGCCAGCAGCTTATACGGGGCAGGAAGCACCGGGGAGCTGTTTTTT. V gene TRBV7-8 combines with J gene TRBJ2-2; D is possibly TRBD1 or TRBD2 (5 bases each). V was cut by 2 bases and J by 4 bases, with 14 bases left in between. CDR3 length: 16 amino acids. Germline V gives CDR1 SGHVS, CDR2 FQNEAQ.

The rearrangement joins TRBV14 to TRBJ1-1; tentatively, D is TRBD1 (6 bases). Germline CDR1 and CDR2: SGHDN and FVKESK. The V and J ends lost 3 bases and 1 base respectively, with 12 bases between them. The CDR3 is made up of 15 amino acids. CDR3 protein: CASSHWTEENTEAFF. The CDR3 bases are TGTGCCAGCAGCCATTGGACAGAAGAGAACACTGAAGCTTTCTTT.